The clone carrying this TCR beta chain was detected only a few times. As yet, its antigen is unknown. The data belong to a study of CD8 T cells in ankylosing spondylitis. Study outcomes and limitations: Some of these motif variants have turned up before, in reports on reactive arthritis synovial fluid and blood. Disease-associated clones were reportedly significantly overrepresented in matched ankylosing spondylitis synovial fluid. The study identified a TCR beta motif of roughly eight highly homologous variants that appeared characteristic of ankylosing spondylitis blood.

As the method for making TCR beta libraries, quantitative 5'-RACE with molecular barcodes was used. TCRdb reprocessed the 5' RACE reads via MiXCR and lists one record per CDR3 protein. The sample shows 700,000 to 1,000,000 distinct CDR3 sequences, 12% of them seen only once. Trimming took 5 bases from V and 6 from J; bases not matched to a gene: 11. The germline CDR1 and CDR2 sequences are SGHTA and FQGNSA. The CDR3 has 15 amino acids. The TCR was taken from a male donor with ankylosing spondylitis. The rearrangement joins TRBV7-2 to TRBJ1-2; 8 positions match TRBD1. Sequenced: blood, either unsorted or a sorted T cell fraction (not recorded which). The DNA of the CDR3 is TGTGCCAGCAGCCTTCGACAGGGGAGCCTAGATGGCTACACCTTC. This sequence encodes CASSLRQGSLDGYTF.